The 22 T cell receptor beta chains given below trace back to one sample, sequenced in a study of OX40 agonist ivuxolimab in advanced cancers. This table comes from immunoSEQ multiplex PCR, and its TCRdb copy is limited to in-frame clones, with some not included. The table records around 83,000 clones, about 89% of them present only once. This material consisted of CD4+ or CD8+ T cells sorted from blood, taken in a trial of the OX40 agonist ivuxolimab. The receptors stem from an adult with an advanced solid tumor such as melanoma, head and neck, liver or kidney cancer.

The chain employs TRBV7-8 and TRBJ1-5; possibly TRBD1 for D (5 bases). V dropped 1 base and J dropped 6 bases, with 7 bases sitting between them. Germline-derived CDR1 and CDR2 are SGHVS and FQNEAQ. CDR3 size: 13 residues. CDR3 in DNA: TGTGCCAGCAGCTTAGGGGGCCGTCAGCCCCAGCATTTT. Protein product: CASSLGGRQPQHF.

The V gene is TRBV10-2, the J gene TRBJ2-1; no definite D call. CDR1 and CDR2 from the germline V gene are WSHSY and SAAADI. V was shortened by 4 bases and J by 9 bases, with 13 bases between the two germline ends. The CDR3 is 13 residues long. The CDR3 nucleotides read TGCGCCAGCAGTGGTATGGGGTCAAGTGAGCAGTTCTTC. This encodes CASSGMGSSEQFF.

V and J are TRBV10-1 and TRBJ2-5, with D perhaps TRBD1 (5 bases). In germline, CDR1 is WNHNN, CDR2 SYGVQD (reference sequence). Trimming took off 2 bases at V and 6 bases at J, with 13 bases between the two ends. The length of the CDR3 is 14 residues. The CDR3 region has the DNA TGCGCCAGCAGTGAGAATGGCAGGGCAAAGACCCAGTACTTC. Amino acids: CASSENGRAKTQYF.

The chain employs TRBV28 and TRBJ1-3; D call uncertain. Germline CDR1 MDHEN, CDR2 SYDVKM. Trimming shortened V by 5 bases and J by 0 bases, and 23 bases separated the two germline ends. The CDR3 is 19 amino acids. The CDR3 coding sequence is TGTGCCAGCAGTCAAAACTCTTGGACGGGAGACTTCTCTGGAAACACCATATATTTT. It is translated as CASSQNSWTGDFSGNTIYF.

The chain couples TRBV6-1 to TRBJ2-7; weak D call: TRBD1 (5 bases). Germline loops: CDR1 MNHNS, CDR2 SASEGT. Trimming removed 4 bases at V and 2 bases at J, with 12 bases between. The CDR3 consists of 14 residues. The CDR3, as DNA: TGTGCCAGCAGTGTCGCTGGGGCTGCCTACGAGCAGTACTTC. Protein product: CASSVAGAAYEQYF.

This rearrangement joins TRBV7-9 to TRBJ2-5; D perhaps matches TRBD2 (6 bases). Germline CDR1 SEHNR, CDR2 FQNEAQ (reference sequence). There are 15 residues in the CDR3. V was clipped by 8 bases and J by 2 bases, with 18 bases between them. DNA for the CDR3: TGTGCCAGCTTGTGGGGAGGCGGGGCTCAAGAGACCCAGTACTTC. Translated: CASLWGGGAQETQYF.

CDR3 bases: TGTGCCAGCAGCTTAAGACGGATGAACACTGAAGCTTTCTTT. Protein product: CASSLRRMNTEAFF. The chain joins TRBV5-5 to TRBJ1-1, with D unresolved. Germline V gene data show CDR1 as SGHKS and CDR2 as YYEKEE (reference sequence). The CDR3 extends over 14 amino acids. Trimming shortened V by 2 bases and J by 0 bases, and 8 bases separated the two germline ends.

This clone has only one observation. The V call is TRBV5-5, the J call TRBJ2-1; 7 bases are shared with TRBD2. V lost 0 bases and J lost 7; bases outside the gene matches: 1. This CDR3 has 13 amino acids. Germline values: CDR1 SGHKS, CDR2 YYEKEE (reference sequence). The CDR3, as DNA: TGTGCCAGCAGCTTGGGGCGGGAGAATGAGCAGTTCTTC. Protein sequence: CASSLGRENEQFF.

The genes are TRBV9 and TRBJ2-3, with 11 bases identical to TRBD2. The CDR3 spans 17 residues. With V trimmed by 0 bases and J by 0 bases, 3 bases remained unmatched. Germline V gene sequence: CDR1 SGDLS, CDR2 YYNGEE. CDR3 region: CASSVGSSGRSTDTQYF. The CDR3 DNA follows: TGTGCCAGCAGCGTAGGCTCTAGCGGGAGGAGCACAGATACGCAGTATTTT.

The CDR3 DNA sequence: TGCGCCAGCAGCTCGACAGGTTCAACTAATGAAAAACTGTTTTTT. It codes for CASSSTGSTNEKLFF. V gene TRBV5-1 combines with J gene TRBJ1-4; weak D call: TRBD1 (6 bases). This CDR3 contains 15 residues. Per the germline V gene, CDR1 is SGHRS and CDR2 is YFSETQ. V was pared by 3 bases and J by 0 bases, with 9 bases between.

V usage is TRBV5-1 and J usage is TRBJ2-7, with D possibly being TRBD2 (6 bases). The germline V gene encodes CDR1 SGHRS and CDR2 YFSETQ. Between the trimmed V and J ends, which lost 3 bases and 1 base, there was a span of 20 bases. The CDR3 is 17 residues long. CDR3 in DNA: TGCGCCAGCAGCTCCGGGGGTGGGACTCCATCATCCTACGAGCAGTACTTC. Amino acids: CASSSGGGTPSSYEQYF.

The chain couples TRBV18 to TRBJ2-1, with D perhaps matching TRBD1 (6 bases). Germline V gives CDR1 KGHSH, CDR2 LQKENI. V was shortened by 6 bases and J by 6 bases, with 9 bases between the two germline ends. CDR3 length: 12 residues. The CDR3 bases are TGTGCCAGCTCGCCGGACAGCAATGAGCAGTTCTTC. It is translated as CASSPDSNEQFF.

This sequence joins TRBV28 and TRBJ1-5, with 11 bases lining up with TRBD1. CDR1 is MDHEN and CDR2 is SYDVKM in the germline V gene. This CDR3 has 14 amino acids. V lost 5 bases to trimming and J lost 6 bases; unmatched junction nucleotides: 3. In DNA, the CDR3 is TGTGCCAGCAGTCGGGACAGGGGGGGTCAGCCCCAGCATTTT. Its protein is CASSRDRGGQPQHF.

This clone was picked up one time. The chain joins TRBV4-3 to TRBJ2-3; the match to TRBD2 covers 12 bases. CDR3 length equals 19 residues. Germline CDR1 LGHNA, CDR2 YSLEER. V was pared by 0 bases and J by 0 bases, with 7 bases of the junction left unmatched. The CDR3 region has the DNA TGCGCCAGCAGCCAAGATAGGGGACTAGCGGGTACTAGCACAGATACGCAGTATTTT. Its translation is CASSQDRGLAGTSTDTQYF.

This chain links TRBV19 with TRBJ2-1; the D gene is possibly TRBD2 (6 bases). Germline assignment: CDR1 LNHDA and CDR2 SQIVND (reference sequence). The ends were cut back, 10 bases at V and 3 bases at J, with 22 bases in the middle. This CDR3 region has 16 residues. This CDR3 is CATQTRGEFGYNEQFF. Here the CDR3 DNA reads TGTGCCACCCAGACTAGAGGGGAGTTTGGCTACAATGAGCAGTTCTTC. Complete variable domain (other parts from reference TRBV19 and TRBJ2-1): DGGITQSPKYLFRKEGQNVTLSCEQNLNHDAMYWYRQDPGQGLRLIYYSQIVNDFQKGDIAEGYSVSREKKESFPLTVTSAQKNPTAFYLCATQTRGEFGYNEQFFGPGTRLTVL.

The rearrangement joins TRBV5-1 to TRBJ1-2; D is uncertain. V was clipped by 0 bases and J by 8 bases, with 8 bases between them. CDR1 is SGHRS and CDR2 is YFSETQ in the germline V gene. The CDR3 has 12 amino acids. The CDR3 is CASSLEGNGYTF. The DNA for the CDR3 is TGCGCCAGCAGCTTGGAAGGGAACGGCTACACCTTC.

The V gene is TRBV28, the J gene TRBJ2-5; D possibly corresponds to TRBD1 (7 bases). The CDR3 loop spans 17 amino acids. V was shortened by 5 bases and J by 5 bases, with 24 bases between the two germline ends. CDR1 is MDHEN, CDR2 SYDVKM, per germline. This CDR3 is CASSHDGRGPGGETQYF. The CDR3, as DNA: TGTGCCAGCAGTCACGACGGACGGGGCCCAGGGGGGGAGACCCAGTACTTC.

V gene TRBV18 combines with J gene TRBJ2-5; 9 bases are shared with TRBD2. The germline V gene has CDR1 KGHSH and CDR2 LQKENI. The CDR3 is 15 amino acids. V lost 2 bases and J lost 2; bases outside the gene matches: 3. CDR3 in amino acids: CASSPAGGPQETQYF. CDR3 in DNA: TGTGCCAGCTCACCAGCGGGAGGGCCACAAGAGACCCAGTACTTC.

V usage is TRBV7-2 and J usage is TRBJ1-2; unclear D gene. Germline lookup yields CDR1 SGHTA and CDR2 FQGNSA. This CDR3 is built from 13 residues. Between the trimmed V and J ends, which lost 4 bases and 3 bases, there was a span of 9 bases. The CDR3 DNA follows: TGTGCCAGCAGCTCGACGGAACACTATGGCTACACCTTC. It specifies CASSSTEHYGYTF.

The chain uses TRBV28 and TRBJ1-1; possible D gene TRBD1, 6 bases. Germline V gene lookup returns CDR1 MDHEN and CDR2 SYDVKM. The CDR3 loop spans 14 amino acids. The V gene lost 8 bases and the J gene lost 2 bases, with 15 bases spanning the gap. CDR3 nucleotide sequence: TGTGCCAGCGGGGTGGGGGCCGCTAACACTGAAGCTTTCTTT. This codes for CASGVGAANTEAFF.

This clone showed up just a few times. CDR3: CASSSGTGVGPYGYTF. The CDR3 DNA sequence: TGTGCCAGCAGTTCCGGGACAGGAGTGGGGCCCTATGGCTACACCTTC. The chain uses TRBV2 and TRBJ1-2; 8 bases agree with TRBD1. The germline CDR1 and CDR2 sequences are SNHLY and FYNNEI. J gave up 4 bases and V 5 bases, and 12 bases lay outside the gene matches. The CDR3 contains 16 residues. Supplemented by reference TRBV2 and TRBJ1-2, the full variable domain reads EPEVTQTPSHQVTQMGQEVILRCVPISNHLYFYWYRQILGQKVEFLVSFYNNEISEKSEIFDDQFSVERPDGSNFTLKIRSTKLEDSAMYFCASSSGTGVGPYGYTFGSGTRLTVV.

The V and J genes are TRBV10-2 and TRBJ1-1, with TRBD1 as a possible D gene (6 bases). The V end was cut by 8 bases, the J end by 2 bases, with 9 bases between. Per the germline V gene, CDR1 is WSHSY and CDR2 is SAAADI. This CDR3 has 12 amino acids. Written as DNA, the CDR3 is TGCGCCAGCCGGGGGCTCAACACTGAAGCTTTCTTT. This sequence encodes CASRGLNTEAFF.